This T cell receptor (beta chain) was documented in a study of diagnostic markers for celiac disease (dated by TCRdb to about 2020). Points on this clonotype: Its target antigen remains unknown.

Sequencer: Illumina MiSeq. TCRdb reprocessed the reads and provides one entry for every CDR3 protein sequence; no DNA is given. This sample's table carries approximately 850 distinct CDR3 sequences. The top ten clonotypes cover less than 60% of the sample. The CDR3, cysteine through phenylalanine, is 12 amino acids long. No DNA has been recorded. CDR1 and CDR2 (SEHNR, FQNEAQ) derive from the germline V gene (reference sequence). Here the chain combines TRBV7-9 and TRBJ2-2. The receptor's source is a human donor. This table probably holds off-target reads from a library built for another chain. Material: either unsorted cells or a sorted T cell fraction (not recorded which). The encoded CDR3 is CASSFGTGELFF.